The clone carrying this T cell receptor beta chain was detected once. The CDR3 length is 14 residues. The J segment lost 0 bases and the V segment lost 10 bases, leaving 5 bases of the junction unmatched. The V gene's germline CDR1 is LNHDA and CDR2 SQIVND (reference sequence). This record belongs to a study of blood T cell repertoires in COVID-19. Overall study context: COVID-19 samples from acute and convalescent phases originated in the United States, Italy and Spain. The cDNA or gDNA used as material had been derived from T cells, B-cell-depleted T cells, or PBMCs.

The authors' processing: It was from reference gene primer amplification that nucleated cell counts were estimated. Produced via immunoSEQ multiplex PCR; TCRdb's table is partial and in-frame only. The V and J calls and the clone size are those of that table, but D and trimming were determined from the DNA. This table holds 25,000 to 35,000 clones, around 88% found once. Sequencing used peripheral blood. The chain uses TRBV19 and TRBJ2-3; 9 positions agree with TRBD1. This clonotype originated in a human donor in a cohort sampled during active COVID-19. The CDR3 DNA is TGTGCCACTAGACAGGGGGTAAGCACAGATACGCAGTATTTT. Its translation: CATRQGVSTDTQYF.